The 13 T cell receptor beta chains below all came from one sample that was sequenced in a study of cytomegalovirus exposure and HLA in healthy donors. The PCR used 60 Vbeta and 13 Jbeta primers. TCRdb's table, derived via immunoSEQ multiplex PCR, lists solely in-frame clones and lacks some. The data show approximately 160,000 clones, with around 67% seen just once and roughly 4.1% held by the top ten. The sample consisted of PBMCs. The source of these receptors is a woman aged 18-29 years in good health and CMV-seropositive.

The CDR3 loop reads CASSPGQPATEAFF. In DNA, the CDR3 is TGCGCCAGCAGCCCGGGACAGCCAGCAACTGAAGCTTTCTTT. This chain connects TRBV5-1 to TRBJ1-1; TRBD1 aligns across 7 bases. Looked up from germline, CDR1 is SGHRS and CDR2 is YFSETQ. J gave up 5 bases and V 4 bases, and 8 bases lay outside the gene matches. This CDR3 is built from 14 residues.

V and J are TRBV5-4 and TRBJ2-7; tentatively, D is TRBD2 (5 bases). This CDR3 spans 12 amino acids. Germline CDR1 is SGHNT and CDR2 is YYREEE (reference sequence). Trimming shortened V by 7 bases and J by 7 bases, and 15 bases separated the two germline ends. The CDR3 loop is CASRGSYGEQYF. The CDR3, as DNA: TGTGCCAGCCGAGGGAGTTATGGGGAGCAGTACTTC.

The chain joins TRBV7-2 to TRBJ2-2; TRBD1 aligns across 8 bases. Germline loops: CDR1 SGHTA, CDR2 FQGNSA. The ends lost 5 bases at V and 4 bases at J; junction bases unmatched: 18. This CDR3 contains 19 residues. DNA for the CDR3: TGTGCCAGCAGCATATTCAGGGGGCGCTTTTCGCCCGCCACCGGGGAGCTGTTTTTT. This codes for CASSIFRGRFSPATGELFF.

This clone was picked up a small number of times. The junction departs from germline at one end; a sequencing error may be responsible. The CDR3 DNA sequence: TGTGCCAGCAGTGAAAGTGGGGGACTAGCGGCGATGTTC. Translation gives CASSESGGLAAMF. This chain joins TRBV6-1 and TRBJ2-7; 11 bases agree with TRBD2. This CDR3 region has 13 residues. Germline values: CDR1 MNHNS, CDR2 SASEGT.

The chain couples TRBV18 to TRBJ1-3, with D possibly TRBD1 on 5 matching bases. Germline assignment: CDR1 KGHSH and CDR2 LQKENI. V was pared by 2 bases and J by 0 bases, with 11 bases between. The CDR3 length is 16 residues. The CDR3 coding sequence is TGTGCCAGCTCACCATTACTGGGGCCCTCTGGAAACACCATATATTTT. Its protein is CASSPLLGPSGNTIYF.

This clone was detected a few times. CDR3 protein: CASSLDGTGHRYGYTF. DNA of the CDR3: TGTGCCAGCAGCTTAGATGGGACAGGGCATCGTTATGGCTACACCTTC. This chain uses TRBV7-9 with TRBJ1-2; 9 bases match TRBD1. V shed 1 base and J 5 bases; nucleotides not matched to a gene: 8. Germline assignment: CDR1 SEHNR and CDR2 FQNEAQ (reference sequence). This CDR3 region has 16 residues. The full variable domain, its missing parts supplied by reference TRBV7-9 and TRBJ1-2, is DTGVSQNPRHKITKRGQNVTFRCDPISEHNRLYWYRQTLGQGPEFLTYFQNEAQLEKSRLLSDRFSAERPKGSFSTLEIQRTEQGDSAMYLCASSLDGTGHRYGYTFGSGTRLTVV.

The CDR3 region is CASSLDTEAFF. DNA for the CDR3: TGTGCCAGTAGTCTCGACACTGAAGCTTTCTTT. The gene calls are TRBV19 and TRBJ1-1; D call uncertain. The V gene's germline CDR1 is LNHDA and CDR2 SQIVND (reference sequence). V was clipped by 5 bases and J by 3 bases, with 4 bases between them. This CDR3 has 11 residues.

The CDR3, as DNA: TGTGCCAGCAGGAACTGGGGGGGATCCGCCTACAATGAGCAGTTCTTC. Its protein product is CASRNWGGSAYNEQFF. The chain is built from TRBV2 and TRBJ2-1; 7 bases map to TRBD2. The CDR3 runs to 16 residues. V lost 6 bases, J lost 2 bases, and 10 bases stayed unmatched. Germline V gene data show CDR1 as SNHLY and CDR2 as FYNNEI. The full variable domain, with the rest looked up from reference TRBV2 and TRBJ2-1, is EPEVTQTPSHQVTQMGQEVILRCVPISNHLYFYWYRQILGQKVEFLVSFYNNEISEKSEIFDDQFSVERPDGSNFTLKIRSTKLEDSAMYFCASRNWGGSAYNEQFFGPGTRLTVL.

This clone turned up a few times. The rearrangement joins TRBV5-6 to TRBJ2-5, with 12 bases matching TRBD1. The better agreement between TRBJ2-7 and the DNA end casts doubt on the J call. Germline loops: CDR1 SGHDT, CDR2 YYEEEE. This CDR3 is built from 15 residues. The CDR3 sequence: CASSDPGTGGHEQYF. The CDR3 DNA reads TGTGCCAGCAGCGACCCCGGGACAGGGGGCCACGAGCAGTACTTC.

This clone was recorded a few times. The CDR3 DNA reads TGTGCTAGTGGTTTGCCAGGGTTCTCTGGGGCCAACGTCCTGACTTTC. Translating gives CASGLPGFSGANVLTF. This chain joins TRBV12-5 and TRBJ2-6, with D perhaps TRBD1 (5 bases). V lost 2 bases and J 0 bases, leaving 8 bases between the germline ends. Germline CDR1 is LGHNT and CDR2 is FRNRAP. The CDR3 has 16 residues.

The chain employs TRBV27 and TRBJ1-2, with TRBD1 matching over 11 bases. The length of the CDR3 is 14 residues. Trimming at V came to 5 bases and at J to 3 bases, leaving 2 bases not matched to a gene. Germline CDR1 is MNHEY and CDR2 is SMNVEV (reference sequence). The CDR3 DNA reads as TGTGCCAGCAGTGCGGGACAGGGGGACTATGGCTACACCTTC. This translates into CASSAGQGDYGYTF.

Only a few counts were recorded for this clone. The chain joins TRBV18 to TRBJ1-2; D may be TRBD1 (6 bases). This CDR3 has 15 residues. In germline, CDR1 is KGHSH, CDR2 LQKENI. V gave up 3 bases and J gave up 4 bases, with 15 bases separating them. The CDR3 DNA is TGTGCCAGCTCACCGGTGGGGGCGCGAGGCTATGGCTACACCTTC. This sequence encodes CASSPVGARGYGYTF. The full variable domain, with the rest looked up from reference TRBV18 and TRBJ1-2, is NAGVMQNPRHLVRRRGQEARLRCSPMKGHSHVYWYRQLPEEGLKFMVYLQKENIIDESGMPKERFSAEFPKEGPSILRIQQVVRGDSAAYFCASSPVGARGYGYTFGSGTRLTVV.

The rearrangement uses TRBV4-1 and TRBJ2-5, with 9 bases that match TRBD1. CDR3 length equals 16 residues. V gave up 3 bases and J gave up 1 base; unmatched junction bases: 6. CDR1 MGHRA and CDR2 YSYEKL come from the germline V gene. This CDR3 reads CASSHQDRGTQETQYF. The CDR3 nucleotides are TGCGCCAGCAGCCATCAGGACAGGGGAACCCAAGAGACCCAGTACTTC.